This T cell receptor beta chain appears in the sequencing data of a study of identical twins. TCRdb re-called the 5' RACE reads with MiXCR, one entry per CDR3 protein. The sample has nearly 900,000 distinct CDR3 sequences, approximately 13% seen once. CDR3 size: 15 residues. V dropped 4 bases and J dropped 5 bases, with 16 bases sitting between them. Looked up from germline, CDR1 is SGHRS and CDR2 is YFSETQ. The sample also formed part of further work on yellow fever vaccine responses in identical twins. Turning to that study: Twins' vaccine T cell response reportedly seemed partly convergent, partly personalized.

The chain is built from TRBV5-1 and TRBJ2-1; possibly TRBD1 for D (6 bases). The receptor's source is a woman aged 18-29 years in good health. Sequencing input: PBMCs. CDR3 in DNA: TGCGCCAGCAGCCCGAGACCAGGGGCGGACAATGAGCAGTTCTTC. It codes for CASSPRPGADNEQFF. Full variable domain (remainder filled in from reference TRBV5-1 and TRBJ2-1): KAGVTQTPRYLIKTRGQQVTLSCSPISGHRSVSWYQQTPGQGLQFLFEYFSETQRNKGNFPGRFSGRQFSNSRSEMNVSTLELGDSALYLCASSPRPGADNEQFFGPGTRLTVL.